These 27 T cell receptor beta chains originate from one sample sequenced in a study of cytotoxic CD8 clonotypes in ibrutinib-treated CLL. Generated by immunoSEQ multiplex PCR, the TCRdb table keeps only in-frame clones and is missing some. The sample has fewer than 3,000 clones, approximately 78% seen once. Source: PBMCs, taken before ibrutinib treatment. The source is a human donor with chronic lymphocytic leukemia.

This chain connects TRBV10-1 to TRBJ1-2, with 9 nucleotides matching TRBD1. The CDR3 is 12 residues long. Trimming at V came to 9 bases and at J to 5 bases, leaving 4 bases not matched to a gene. The V gene's germline CDR1 is WNHNN and CDR2 SYGVQD (reference sequence). The DNA of the CDR3 is TGCGCCAGACGGACAGGGGAATATGGCTACACCTTC. Residues: CARRTGEYGYTF.

This clone was seen once. The chain employs TRBV5-1 and TRBJ1-1; 7 bases match TRBD1. Germline V gene data show CDR1 as SGHRS and CDR2 as YFSETQ. This CDR3 comprises 14 residues. Trimming at V came to 0 bases and at J to 5 bases, leaving 4 bases not matched to a gene. The CDR3 protein is CASSLDRGGTEAFF. The CDR3 DNA is TGCGCCAGCAGCTTGGACAGGGGTGGGACTGAAGCTTTCTTT.

This clone has only one observation. The chain employs TRBV6-6 and TRBJ1-5; D is unclear. Trimming removed 6 bases at V and 0 bases at J, with 15 bases between. The CDR3 is made up of 16 amino acids. Per the germline V gene, CDR1 is MNHNY and CDR2 is SVGAGI (reference sequence). CDR3 sequence: CASRIREEYSNQPQHF. For the CDR3, the DNA is TGTGCCAGCAGGATCCGTGAGGAGTATAGCAATCAGCCCCAGCATTTT.

In regard to this clone: Distinct nucleotide sequences in the sample also encode this CDR3. This chain joins TRBV20-1 and TRBJ1-2; TRBD1 might be the D (5 bases). Germline assignment: CDR1 DFQATT and CDR2 SNEGSKA (reference sequence). Deletions cut 6 bases from V and 8 bases from J, with 13 bases between. The CDR3 is 11 amino acids. CDR3 loop: CSAGRGSGYTF. Written as DNA, the CDR3 is TGCAGTGCGGGGCGGGGGTCGGGCTACACCTTC.

This clone was detected a few times. The CDR3 nucleotides are TGTGCCAGCAGCTTAGTACAGCGCCTGTACTCTGGAAACACCATATATTTT. This translates into CASSLVQRLYSGNTIYF. The chain links TRBV7-8 to TRBJ1-3; D ambiguous. Germline V gives CDR1 SGHVS, CDR2 FQNEAQ. V lost 1 base, J lost 0 bases, and 13 bases lay in between. The CDR3 has 17 residues.

The rearrangement joins TRBV2 to TRBJ2-5; no clear D. CDR3 length equals 11 residues. V gave up 5 bases and J gave up 2 bases, with 3 bases separating them. Per germline, CDR1 SNHLY and CDR2 FYNNEI. In DNA, the CDR3 is TGTGCCAGCAGTCCTCAAGAGACCCAGTACTTC. It yields the protein CASSPQETQYF. Full variable domain (remainder filled in from reference TRBV2 and TRBJ2-5): EPEVTQTPSHQVTQMGQEVILRCVPISNHLYFYWYRQILGQKVEFLVSFYNNEISEKSEIFDDQFSVERPDGSNFTLKIRSTKLEDSAMYFCASSPQETQYFGPGTRLLVL.

This chain connects TRBV29-1 to TRBJ2-7; 7 bases line up with TRBD1. V was pared by 1 base and J by 4 bases, with 7 bases of the junction left unmatched. Germline CDR1 and CDR2: SQVTM and ANQGSEA. The CDR3 runs to 14 residues. The DNA for the CDR3 is TGCAGCGTTGAAGGGGAACAGGGGCGGTACGAGCAGTACTTC. This sequence encodes CSVEGEQGRYEQYF.

This chain joins TRBV5-6 and TRBJ2-3, with D perhaps matching TRBD2 (6 bases). This CDR3 contains 15 residues. From germline, CDR1 is SGHDT and CDR2 YYEEEE. The V end was cut by 0 bases, the J end by 1 base, with 9 bases between. CDR3 DNA sequence: TGTGCCAGCAGCTTGGGGACTACTCGCACAGATACGCAGTATTTT. This translates into CASSLGTTRTDTQYF.

The V gene is TRBV2, the J gene TRBJ2-5, with TRBD2 matching over 7 bases. Germline V gene sequence: CDR1 SNHLY, CDR2 FYNNEI. The CDR3 runs 15 residues. The ends lost 6 bases at V and 2 bases at J; junction bases unmatched: 9. The CDR3 DNA reads as TGTGCCAGCAGCACAACCGGGGGGAGACAAGAGACCCAGTACTTC. The encoded protein is CASSTTGGRQETQYF.

This clone has just a few counts. The chain couples TRBV12-1 to TRBJ1-2. TRBV12-1 is noted as a pseudogene. The CDR3 is 11 amino acids. This CDR3 is CASSFARDLAF. The CDR3 nucleotides read TGTGCCAGCAGCTTTGCTAGAGATCTTGCCTTC.

The chain uses TRBV27 and TRBJ1-6; D gene unclear. Looked up from germline, CDR1 is MNHEY and CDR2 is SMNVEV (reference sequence). The CDR3 is 13 residues long. V lost 5 bases and J lost 8, with 10 bases in between. CDR3 coding DNA: TGTGCCAGCAGTATAACCCGGGATTCACCCCTCCACTTT. It specifies CASSITRDSPLHF.

Only a few counts were recorded for this clone. The chain combines TRBV6-5 with TRBJ2-2; D gene unclear. From germline, CDR1 is MNHEY and CDR2 SVGAGI. The V end lost 4 bases, the J end lost 6 bases, and 12 bases lay between the germline ends. The length of the CDR3 is 14 residues. The CDR3: CASSSHVFPGELFF. The CDR3 DNA sequence: TGTGCCAGCAGTTCCCACGTATTCCCCGGGGAGCTGTTTTTT.

J is TRBJ1-2 and V is TRBV2, with D possibly matching TRBD1 (5 bases). Germline V gene sequence: CDR1 SNHLY, CDR2 FYNNEI. The CDR3 spans 14 residues. The V end lost 5 bases, the J end lost 4 bases, and 14 bases lay between the germline ends. The CDR3 loop is CASSPFGATYGYTF. CDR3 in DNA: TGTGCCAGCAGTCCCTTTGGGGCTACCTATGGCTACACCTTC.

V is TRBV9 and J is TRBJ2-1; TRBD2 aligns across 8 bases. The CDR3 is made up of 15 amino acids. The junction had 6 bases not matched to a gene; V was cut back by 5 bases and J by 2 bases. Germline CDR1 and CDR2: SGDLS and YYNGEE. The CDR3, as DNA: TGTGCCAGCAGAGGGGAACTAGCGGCCTACAATGAGCAGTTCTTC. Translating it yields CASRGELAAYNEQFF. The variable domain in full, with the rest retrieved from reference TRBV9 and TRBJ2-1, is DSGVTQTPKHLITATGQRVTLRCSPRSGDLSVYWYQQSLDQGLQFLIQYYNGEERAKGNILERFSAQQFPDLHSELNLSSLELGDSALYFCASRGELAAYNEQFFGPGTRLTVL.

This clone was seen a single time. The J gene is TRBJ2-3, the V gene TRBV4-1, with a tentative D call TRBD2 (7 bases). Germline values: CDR1 MGHRA, CDR2 YSYEKL. CDR3 length equals 18 residues. Trimming removed 0 bases at V and 3 bases at J, with 19 bases between. DNA for the CDR3: TGCGCCAGCAGCCAAGACCCCCCCAGGGGAGGGAGGACAGATACGCAGTATTTT. Translating it yields CASSQDPPRGGRTDTQYF.

The chain is built from TRBV27 and TRBJ2-1; 8 bases line up with TRBD2. Germline CDR1 reads MNHEY; CDR2 reads SMNVEV (reference sequence). This CDR3 contains 13 residues. After removal of 3 bases from V and 9 bases from J, the junction contained 4 bases not matched to a gene. The CDR3, as DNA: TGTGCCAGCAGTTTGGGACTAGTGGGTGAGCAGTTCTTC. Amino acid sequence: CASSLGLVGEQFF.

The rearrangement links TRBV4-2 to TRBJ2-5; tentative D call: TRBD1 (5 bases). Germline V gene lookup returns CDR1 LGHNA and CDR2 YNFKEQ. This CDR3 has 17 residues. Between the trimmed V and J ends, which lost 2 bases and 4 bases, there was a span of 20 bases. The CDR3 sequence: CASSQPRMGQGPETQYF. The DNA of the CDR3 is TGTGCCAGCAGCCAACCCCGAATGGGGCAGGGTCCAGAGACCCAGTACTTC.

This chain links TRBV6-6 with TRBJ1-1; D uncertain. Per germline, CDR1 MNHNY and CDR2 SVGAGI (reference sequence). V was cut by 0 bases and J by 6 bases, with 11 bases left in between. The CDR3 has 14 amino acids. The CDR3 region has the DNA TGTGCCAGCAGTTACTCTAGTTTGGCAGCTGAAGCTTTCTTT. Encoded protein: CASSYSSLAAEAFF.

Only one count was recorded for this clone. The chain uses TRBV11-1 and TRBJ1-1; a possible D gene is TRBD1 (5 bases). The length of the CDR3 is 14 residues. Germline-derived CDR1 and CDR2 are SGHAT and FQDESV (reference sequence). V was cut by 1 base and J by 5 bases, with 11 bases left in between. This chain's CDR3 is CASSLGRGSTEAFF. Written as DNA, the CDR3 is TGTGCCAGCAGCTTAGGTAGGGGAAGTACTGAAGCTTTCTTT.

This clone appeared once. The gene calls are TRBV19 and TRBJ1-5; D is uncertain. In germline, CDR1 is LNHDA, CDR2 SQIVND (reference sequence). The germline V and J ends were trimmed by 1 base and 0 bases, with 7 bases remaining between them. The CDR3 runs to 15 residues. The CDR3 protein is CASSIVQISNQPQHF. The CDR3 nucleotides are TGTGCCAGTAGTATAGTCCAGATTAGCAATCAGCCCCAGCATTTT. The full variable domain, with the rest looked up from reference TRBV19 and TRBJ1-5, is DGGITQSPKYLFRKEGQNVTLSCEQNLNHDAMYWYRQDPGQGLRLIYYSQIVNDFQKGDIAEGYSVSREKKESFPLTVTSAQKNPTAFYLCASSIVQISNQPQHFGDGTRLSIL.

The chain recombines TRBV5-1 with TRBJ2-4; perhaps TRBD1 as D (6 bases). The V and J ends lost 0 bases and 6 bases respectively, with 10 bases between them. The CDR3 has 14 residues. The germline V gene has CDR1 SGHRS and CDR2 YFSETQ. The DNA for the CDR3 is TGCGCCAGCAGCTTGGCAGGGACATTAAACATTCAGTACTTC. Translated: CASSLAGTLNIQYF.

The rearrangement links TRBV14 to TRBJ1-2; 7 bases agree with TRBD1. The CDR3 is 13 amino acids. Germline V gives CDR1 SGHDN, CDR2 FVKESK. V dropped 5 bases and J dropped 7; count of bases not matched to a gene: 7. Here the CDR3 reads CASSTETGTGYTF. CDR3 nucleotide sequence: TGTGCCAGCAGCACCGAGACAGGGACTGGCTACACCTTC.

The chain links TRBV5-4 to TRBJ2-5, with 8 bases matching TRBD2. The CDR3 runs to 15 residues. Germline lookup yields CDR1 SGHNT and CDR2 YYREEE (reference sequence). J lost 4 bases, V lost 4 bases, and 9 bases had no gene match. The CDR3 loop is CASSPPGGGPETQYF. In nucleotides, the CDR3 is TGTGCCAGCAGCCCCCCCGGGGGGGGGCCAGAGACCCAGTACTTC.

V usage is TRBV6-4 and J usage is TRBJ2-2; D is perhaps TRBD1 (6 bases). CDR1 is MRHNA, CDR2 SNTAGT, per germline. CDR3 length: 17 amino acids. The germline V and J ends were trimmed by 3 bases and 3 bases, with 17 bases remaining between them. The DNA for the CDR3 is TGTGCCAGCAGTGAGGGTGGAATGCAGGGGTACACCGGGGAGCTGTTTTTT. Its translation is CASSEGGMQGYTGELFF.

The V call is TRBV5-5, the J call TRBJ1-6, with D perhaps matching TRBD1 (5 bases). V was clipped by 5 bases and J by 0 bases, with 9 bases between them. The CDR3 consists of 15 residues. The germline CDR1 and CDR2 sequences are SGHKS and YYEKEE (reference sequence). This CDR3 reads CASRGASSYNSPLHF. CDR3 sequence (DNA): TGTGCCAGCAGAGGGGCGAGCTCCTATAATTCACCCCTCCACTTT.

The chain has TRBV6-5 and TRBJ2-3; 7 positions agree with TRBD1. Per the germline V gene, CDR1 is MNHEY and CDR2 is SVGAGI. The J segment lost 9 bases and the V segment lost 0 bases, leaving 6 bases of the junction unmatched. CDR3 size: 14 residues. The chain's CDR3 is CASSYSRDSSTQYF. CDR3 bases: TGTGCCAGCAGTTACTCCCGGGACAGTAGCACGCAGTATTTT.

The chain has TRBV5-1 and TRBJ1-4; a possible D gene is TRBD1 (5 bases). V was clipped by 4 bases and J by 1 base, with 11 bases between them. The CDR3 loop spans 15 amino acids. The V gene's germline CDR1 is SGHRS and CDR2 YFSETQ. CDR3 in amino acids: CASSGASGTNEKLFF. The CDR3 DNA sequence: TGCGCCAGCAGCGGGGCCTCGGGAACTAATGAAAAACTGTTTTTT.